The following is a T cell receptor beta chain sequence with its context. Antigen unknown. No patient escaped relapse after autologous stem cell transplantation, and brentuximab vedotin exposure varied. Assay: immunoSEQ multiplex PCR; the TCRdb copy retains only in-frame clones and omits some. The data show some 96,000 clones, approximately 80% seen once. This sample is part of a study of PD-1 blockade in classical Hodgkin lymphoma. Study-wide results and caveats: By C4D1 there was a significant rise in CD4+ TCR diversity but not in CD8+ TCR diversity. Patients newly diagnosed and complete responders had comparable baseline diversity.

CDR3 length: 15 amino acids. Germline V gives CDR1 SGHTA, CDR2 FQGNSA. The trim removed 1 base at V and 4 bases at J, leaving 7 bases unmatched. The chain carries TRBV7-2 and TRBJ2-7; 7 bases agree with TRBD1. The TCR comes from a human donor with classical Hodgkin lymphoma. The sequenced sample was peripheral blood mononuclear cells (PBMCs), obtained at baseline. The chain's CDR3 is CASSLGPGQRYEQYF. The CDR3 DNA is TGTGCCAGCAGCTTAGGACCGGGACAGAGGTACGAGCAGTACTTC. Filled out from reference TRBV7-2 and TRBJ2-7, the complete variable domain reads GAGVSQSPSNKVTEKGKDVELRCDPISGHTALYWYRQSLGQGLEFLIYFQGNSAPDKSGLPSDRFSAERTGGSVSTLTIQRTQQEDSAVYLCASSLGPGQRYEQYFGPGTRLTVT.